What follows are 3 T cell receptor beta chains derived from one specimen sequenced in a study of blood T cell repertoires in COVID-19. This table comes from immunoSEQ multiplex PCR, and its TCRdb copy is limited to in-frame clones, with some not included. This repertoire shows 200,000 to 300,000 clones, roughly 86% found once; its top ten account for approximately 5.3%. The sample comprised peripheral blood. All receptors derive from a woman in her sixties or seventies with COVID-19, enrolled during active disease.

V and J are TRBV29-1 and TRBJ1-1; 7 bases line up with TRBD1. Losses at the gene ends were 7 bases for V and 1 base for J; bases not matched to a gene: 6. In germline, CDR1 is SQVTM, CDR2 ANQGSEA. There are 13 residues in the CDR3. CDR3 bases: TGCAGCGCCCGGACAGGCACGAACACTGAAGCTTTCTTT. Protein sequence: CSARTGTNTEAFF.

The rearrangement uses TRBV29-1 and TRBJ1-2; 7 bases are a match to TRBD1. Trimming took 7 bases from V and 5 from J; bases not matched to a gene: 7. CDR3 length: 12 residues. Germline V CDR1 and CDR2: SQVTM, ANQGSEA. CDR3 in amino acids: CSADRAAYGYTF. In nucleotides, the CDR3 is TGCAGCGCAGACAGGGCGGCTTATGGCTACACCTTC.

This clone appeared once. Written as DNA, the CDR3 is TGTGCCAGCAGTAGGGGACAGGGGGCCGGTGAAGCTTTCTTT. Translation: CASSRGQGAGEAFF. This chain joins TRBV25-1 and TRBJ1-1; 12 bases fit TRBD1. The ends lost 5 bases at V and 7 bases at J; junction bases unmatched: 5. Germline V lookup: CDR1 MGHDK, CDR2 SYGVNS. CDR3 size: 14 residues.